This entry lists 21 T cell receptor beta chains sequenced from one sample in a study of beta chain features in type 1 diabetes. Study results and limitations: Shorter TCRB CDR3s, moderately but significantly so, were found in Type 1 diabetes patients in all four CD4+ subsets.

These receptors have no identified antigens. Of the isolated RNA, all was reverse transcribed, and so the sequenced material was expressed TCRB transcripts. Clones were read by immunoSEQ multiplex PCR, and TCRdb kept only the in-frame ones, dropping some. The data show about 300,000 clones, roughly 13% seen once. Sequencing was performed on naive CD4+ T cells from blood. All receptors derive from a woman younger than 30 with type 1 diabetes.

This chain uses TRBV7-3 with TRBJ2-1; 9 bases fit TRBD1. This CDR3 contains 13 residues. The V segment lost 5 bases and the J segment 7 bases; nucleotides outside the gene matches: 3. The germline CDR1 and CDR2 sequences are SGHTA and FQGTGA. The CDR3 coding sequence is TGTGCCAGCAGCCGCGGACAGGGGAATGAGCAGTTCTTC. It codes for CASSRGQGNEQFF.

The chain has TRBV7-9 and TRBJ1-4, with D possibly TRBD1 on 6 matching bases. Per the germline V gene, CDR1 is SEHNR and CDR2 is FQNEAQ (reference sequence). The V end was cut by 2 bases, the J end by 3 bases, with 10 bases between. This CDR3 comprises 15 residues. CDR3 bases: TGTGCCAGCAGCTTATTCAGGGGAGCTAATGAAAAACTGTTTTTT. Translation gives CASSLFRGANEKLFF.

This clone was observed a handful of times. The rearrangement joins TRBV23-1 to TRBJ2-1; possible D gene TRBD2, 6 bases. TRBV23-1 is classed as an ORF, of uncertain function. Trimming removed 2 bases at V and 0 bases at J, with 17 bases between. The CDR3 is made up of 18 amino acids. The CDR3 is CASSQPWRGSGSYNEQFF. The CDR3 bases are TGCGCCAGCAGTCAACCCTGGCGGGGTAGCGGCTCCTACAATGAGCAGTTCTTC.

V gene TRBV6-6 combines with J gene TRBJ2-1; 11 bases line up with TRBD2. CDR3 length: 15 amino acids. Losses at the gene ends were 4 bases for V and 8 bases for J; bases not matched to a gene: 7. The germline CDR1 and CDR2 sequences are MNHNY and SVGAGI (reference sequence). The CDR3 region is CASSSRLAGWDEQFF. The DNA for the CDR3 is TGTGCCAGCAGTTCCCGACTAGCGGGATGGGATGAGCAGTTCTTC.

A few counts support this clone. CDR3: CASSESTGADTQYF. CDR3 in DNA: TGTGCCAGCAGTGAATCGACAGGGGCCGATACGCAGTATTTT. This chain uses TRBV28 with TRBJ2-3, with 8 bases matching TRBD1. Looked up from germline, CDR1 is MDHEN and CDR2 is SYDVKM. This CDR3 contains 14 residues. The trim removed 5 bases at V and 6 bases at J, leaving 7 bases unmatched.

The chain carries TRBV7-2 and TRBJ1-5; TRBD1 might be the D (5 bases). Germline-derived CDR1 and CDR2 are SGHTA and FQGNSA. The CDR3 runs 13 residues. The germline V and J ends were trimmed by 6 bases and 4 bases, with 10 bases remaining between them. Here the CDR3 reads CASSLTGNQPQHF. The CDR3 region has the DNA TGTGCCAGCAGTTTAACAGGAAATCAGCCCCAGCATTTT.

The table lists this clone with a few counts. The DNA for the CDR3 is TGTGCAAGTGGACTAGCGGGAGGTGTCGGAGAGACCCAGTACTTC. It translates to CASGLAGGVGETQYF. The chain joins TRBV7-2 to TRBJ2-5, with TRBD2 matching 14 bases. Germline CDR1 reads SGHTA; CDR2 reads FQGNSA. The CDR3 runs 15 residues.

The chain couples TRBV5-1 to TRBJ2-3; 7 bases align to TRBD1. Germline CDR1 reads SGHRS; CDR2 reads YFSETQ. The CDR3 has 14 residues. With V trimmed by 5 bases and J by 5 bases, 8 bases remained unmatched. For the CDR3, the DNA is TGCGCCAGCAGACTGGGACAGACGCAAGATACGCAGTATTTT. Amino acids: CASRLGQTQDTQYF.

This chain joins TRBV28 and TRBJ2-3; 9 nucleotides line up with TRBD2. CDR3 length: 15 residues. J was trimmed by 6 bases and V by 4 bases; bases with no gene match: 8. CDR1 and CDR2 (germline): MDHEN, SYDVKM. This chain's CDR3 is CASSSPAGGADTQYF. The CDR3 DNA follows: TGTGCCAGCAGTTCCCCAGCGGGAGGCGCTGATACGCAGTATTTT.

This clone turned up a few times. CDR3 in amino acids: CASSPAASGYTQYF. CDR3 bases: TGTGCCAGCAGTCCGGCCGCGTCCGGGTATACGCAGTATTTT. This chain links TRBV2 with TRBJ2-3; D call uncertain. CDR3 length equals 14 residues. V lost 5 bases and J 7 bases, leaving 16 bases between the germline ends. The germline gives CDR1 SNHLY, CDR2 FYNNEI.

This clone has more than one count but fewer than ten. The chain uses TRBV27 and TRBJ2-5, with 15 bases aligning to TRBD2. V gave up 3 bases and J gave up 4 bases; unmatched junction bases: 9. The CDR3 consists of 18 residues. The germline gives CDR1 MNHEY, CDR2 SMNVEV (reference sequence). CDR3 nucleotide sequence: TGTGCCAGCAGTTTCCGGGGGACTAGCGGGAGGTCGGGAGAGACCCAGTACTTC. This encodes CASSFRGTSGRSGETQYF.

V and J are TRBV27 and TRBJ2-5; 8 bases line up with TRBD2. Germline lookup yields CDR1 MNHEY and CDR2 SMNVEV (reference sequence). The trim removed 5 bases at V and 5 bases at J, leaving 7 bases unmatched. This CDR3 is 14 amino acids long. The CDR3: CASSLRRLAETQYF. The CDR3 DNA is TGTGCCAGCAGTCTACGGCGACTAGCGGAGACCCAGTACTTC.

The chain joins TRBV19 to TRBJ2-5, with a tentative D call TRBD1 (6 bases). V dropped 5 bases and J dropped 5 bases, with 12 bases sitting between them. CDR3 length equals 13 residues. Germline lookup yields CDR1 LNHDA and CDR2 SQIVND (reference sequence). The CDR3 region is CASSPQGSETQYF. DNA for the CDR3: TGTGCCAGTAGTCCACAGGGTTCGGAGACCCAGTACTTC.

This sequence joins TRBV5-6 and TRBJ2-1, with TRBD2 matching 10 bases. The length of the CDR3 is 15 residues. Germline CDR1 SGHDT, CDR2 YYEEEE. V trimming: 5 bases; J trimming: 7 bases; junction bases outside the gene matches: 9. The CDR3 loop is CASREVAGGSNEQFF. CDR3 nucleotides: TGTGCCAGCAGGGAAGTAGCGGGAGGCTCGAATGAGCAGTTCTTC.

This chain connects TRBV5-6 to TRBJ1-5, with 8 bases aligning to TRBD1. CDR1 is SGHDT, CDR2 YYEEEE, per germline. The trim removed 4 bases at V and 5 bases at J, leaving 5 bases unmatched. This CDR3 has 14 amino acids. Here the CDR3 DNA reads TGTGCCAGCAGCCACGGACAGGGAGATCAGCCCCAGCATTTT. It translates to CASSHGQGDQPQHF.

This clone was seen many times. The gene calls are TRBV7-3 and TRBJ2-1, with D maybe TRBD2 (5 bases). There are 11 residues in the CDR3. V was trimmed by 2 bases and J by 10 bases, leaving 6 bases between them. CDR1 SGHTA and CDR2 FQGTGA come from the germline V gene. CDR3 in DNA: TGTGCCAGCAGCTTAGGGAGAGAGCAGTTCTTC. It encodes CASSLGREQFF.

In this sample, this clone turned up a few times. The genes are TRBV18 and TRBJ1-5; 9 bases are a match to TRBD1. After removal of 4 bases from V and 5 bases from J, the junction contained 6 bases not matched to a gene. Germline assignment: CDR1 KGHSH and CDR2 LQKENI. The CDR3 totals 15 residues. The CDR3 sequence: CASSRTGGADQPQHF. CDR3 DNA: TGTGCCAGCTCACGTACAGGGGGCGCGGATCAGCCCCAGCATTTT.

The J gene is TRBJ2-7, the V gene TRBV28; D remains unclear. Germline CDR1 and CDR2: MDHEN and SYDVKM. The CDR3 is 14 residues long. Trimming left V 8 bases short and J 0 bases short, with 14 bases between. This chain's CDR3 is CASRGGGSSYEQYV. The CDR3, as DNA: TGTGCCAGCCGAGGTGGCGGAAGCTCCTACGAGCAGTACGTC.

The genes are TRBV5-4 and TRBJ1-2; D perhaps matches TRBD1 (6 bases). CDR3 length: 16 amino acids. V was cut by 0 bases and J by 6 bases, with 18 bases left in between. Germline values: CDR1 SGHNT, CDR2 YYREEE (reference sequence). CDR3 nucleotide sequence: TGTGCCAGCAGCTTGGGGACCGGGACACCGTGGAATGGCTACACCTTC. It is translated as CASSLGTGTPWNGYTF.

The chain carries TRBV18 and TRBJ1-1; no definite D call. Germline V gene lookup returns CDR1 KGHSH and CDR2 LQKENI. Trimming left V 1 base short and J 5 bases short, with 8 bases between. The CDR3 is 13 amino acids. The CDR3 is CASSPLKTTEAFF. CDR3 DNA sequence: TGTGCCAGCTCACCACTCAAAACAACTGAAGCTTTCTTT. The variable domain in full, with the rest retrieved from reference TRBV18 and TRBJ1-1, is NAGVMQNPRHLVRRRGQEARLRCSPMKGHSHVYWYRQLPEEGLKFMVYLQKENIIDESGMPKERFSAEFPKEGPSILRIQQVVRGDSAAYFCASSPLKTTEAFFGQGTRLTVV.

This clone was seen a few times. The rearrangement links TRBV6-6 to TRBJ2-1, with 10 bases lining up with TRBD1. This CDR3 spans 15 amino acids. Trimming took 4 bases from V and 4 from J; bases not matched to a gene: 4. Germline-derived CDR1 and CDR2 are MNHNY and SVGAGI (reference sequence). The CDR3 DNA sequence: TGTGCCAGCAGTTCCTGGGACAGGGGATACAATGAGCAGTTCTTC. As protein: CASSSWDRGYNEQFF.